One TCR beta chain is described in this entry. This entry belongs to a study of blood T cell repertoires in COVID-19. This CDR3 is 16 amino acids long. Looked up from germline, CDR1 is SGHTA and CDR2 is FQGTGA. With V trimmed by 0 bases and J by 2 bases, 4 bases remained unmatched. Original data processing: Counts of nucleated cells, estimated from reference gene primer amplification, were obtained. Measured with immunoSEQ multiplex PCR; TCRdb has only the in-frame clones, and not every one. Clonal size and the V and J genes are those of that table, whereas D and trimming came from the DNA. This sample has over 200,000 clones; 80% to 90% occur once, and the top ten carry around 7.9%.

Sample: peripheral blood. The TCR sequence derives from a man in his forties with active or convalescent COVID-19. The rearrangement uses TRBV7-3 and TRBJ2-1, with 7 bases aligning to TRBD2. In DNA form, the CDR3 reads TGTGCCAGCAGCTTAACGGGGAGCGGGGCCTACAATGAGCAGTTCTTC. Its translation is CASSLTGSGAYNEQFF.